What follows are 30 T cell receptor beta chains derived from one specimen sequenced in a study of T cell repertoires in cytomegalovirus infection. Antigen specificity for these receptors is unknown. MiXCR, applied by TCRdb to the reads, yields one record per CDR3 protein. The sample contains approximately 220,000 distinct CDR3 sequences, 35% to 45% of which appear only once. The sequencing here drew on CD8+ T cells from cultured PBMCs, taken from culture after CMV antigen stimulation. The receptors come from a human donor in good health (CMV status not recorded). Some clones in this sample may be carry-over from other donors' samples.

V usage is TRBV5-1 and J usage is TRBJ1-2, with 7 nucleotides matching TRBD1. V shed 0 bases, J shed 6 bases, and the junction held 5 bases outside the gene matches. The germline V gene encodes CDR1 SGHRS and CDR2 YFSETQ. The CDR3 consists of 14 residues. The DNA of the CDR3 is TGCGCCAGCAGCTTGGGAGACAGGGTCGATGGCTACACCTTC. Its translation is CASSLGDRVDGYTF.

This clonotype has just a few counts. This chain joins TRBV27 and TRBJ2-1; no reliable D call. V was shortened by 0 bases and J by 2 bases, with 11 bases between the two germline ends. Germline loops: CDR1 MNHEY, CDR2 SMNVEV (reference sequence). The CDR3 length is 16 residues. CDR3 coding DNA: TGTGCCAGCAGTTTATCGACCGCGCCAACCTACAATGAGCAGTTCTTC. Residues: CASSLSTAPTYNEQFF.

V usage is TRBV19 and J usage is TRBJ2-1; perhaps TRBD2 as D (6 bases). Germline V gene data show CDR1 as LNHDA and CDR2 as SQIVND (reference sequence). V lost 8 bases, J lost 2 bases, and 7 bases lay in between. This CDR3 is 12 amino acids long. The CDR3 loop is CASRTTYNEQFF. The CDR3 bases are TGTGCCAGTCGGACTACCTACAATGAGCAGTTCTTC.

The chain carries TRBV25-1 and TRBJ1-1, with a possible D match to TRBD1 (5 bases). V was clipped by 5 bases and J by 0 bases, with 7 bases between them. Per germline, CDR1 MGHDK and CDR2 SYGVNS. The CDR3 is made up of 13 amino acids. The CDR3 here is CASSPTVNTEAFF. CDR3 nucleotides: TGTGCCAGCAGTCCGACAGTGAACACTGAAGCTTTCTTT.

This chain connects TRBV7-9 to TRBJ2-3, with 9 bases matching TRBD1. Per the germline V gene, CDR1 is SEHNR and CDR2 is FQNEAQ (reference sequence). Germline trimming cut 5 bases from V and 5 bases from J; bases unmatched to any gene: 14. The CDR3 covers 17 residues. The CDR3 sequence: CASSLLRGQGSKDTQYF. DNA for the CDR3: TGTGCCAGCAGCCTACTCCGGGGACAGGGCAGTAAAGATACGCAGTATTTT.

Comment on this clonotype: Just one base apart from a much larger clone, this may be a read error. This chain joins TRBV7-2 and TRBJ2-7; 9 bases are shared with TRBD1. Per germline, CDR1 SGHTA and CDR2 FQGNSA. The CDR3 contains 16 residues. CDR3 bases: TGTGCCAGCAGCTGGAGTGATGGGACAGGGATTTACGTGCAGTACTTC. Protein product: CASSWSDGTGIYVQYF.

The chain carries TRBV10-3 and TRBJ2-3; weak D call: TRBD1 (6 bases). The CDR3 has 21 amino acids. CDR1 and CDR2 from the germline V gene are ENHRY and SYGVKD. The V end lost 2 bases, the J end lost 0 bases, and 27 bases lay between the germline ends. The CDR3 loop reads CAISEPLFEWGPSPSTDTQYF. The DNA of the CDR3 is TGTGCCATCAGTGAGCCCCTGTTCGAGTGGGGGCCCTCACCTAGCACAGATACGCAGTATTTT.

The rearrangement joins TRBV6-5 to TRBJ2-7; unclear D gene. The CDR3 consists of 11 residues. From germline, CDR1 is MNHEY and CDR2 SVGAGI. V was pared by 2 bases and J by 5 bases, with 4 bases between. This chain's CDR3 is CASSYGDEQYF. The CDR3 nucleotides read TGTGCCAGCAGTTACGGGGACGAGCAGTACTTC.

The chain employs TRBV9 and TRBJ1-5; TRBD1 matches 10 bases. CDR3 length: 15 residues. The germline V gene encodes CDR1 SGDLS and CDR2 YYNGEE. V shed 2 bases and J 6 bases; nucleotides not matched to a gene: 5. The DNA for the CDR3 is TGTGCCAGCAGCGTCGGACAGGGGGTAGGTCAGCCCCAGCATTTT. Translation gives CASSVGQGVGQPQHF.

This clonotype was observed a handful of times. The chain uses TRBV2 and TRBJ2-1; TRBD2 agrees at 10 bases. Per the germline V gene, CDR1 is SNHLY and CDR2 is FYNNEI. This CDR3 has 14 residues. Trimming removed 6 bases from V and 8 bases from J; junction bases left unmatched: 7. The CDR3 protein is CASSRGLAGDEQFF. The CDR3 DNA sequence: TGTGCCAGCAGCCGAGGGCTAGCGGGGGATGAGCAGTTCTTC.

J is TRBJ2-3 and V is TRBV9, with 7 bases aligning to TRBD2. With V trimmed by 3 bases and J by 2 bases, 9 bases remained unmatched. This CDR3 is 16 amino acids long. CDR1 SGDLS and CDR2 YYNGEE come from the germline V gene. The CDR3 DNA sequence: TGTGCCAGCAGCGCAGTAGGGCGGGGGTCCACAGATACGCAGTATTTT. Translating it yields CASSAVGRGSTDTQYF.

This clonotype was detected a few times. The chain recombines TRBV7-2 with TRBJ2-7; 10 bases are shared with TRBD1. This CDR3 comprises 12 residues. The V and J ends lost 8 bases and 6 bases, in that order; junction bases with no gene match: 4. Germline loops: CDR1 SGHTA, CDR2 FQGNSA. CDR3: CASLGDRGEQYF. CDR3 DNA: TGTGCCAGCTTAGGGGACAGGGGCGAGCAGTACTTC.

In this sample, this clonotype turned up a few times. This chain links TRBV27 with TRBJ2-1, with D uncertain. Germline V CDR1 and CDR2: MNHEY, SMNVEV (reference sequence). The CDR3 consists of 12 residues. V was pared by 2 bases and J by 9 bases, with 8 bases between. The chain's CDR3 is CASSLPASEQFF. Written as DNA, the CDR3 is TGTGCCAGCAGTTTACCCGCCAGTGAGCAGTTCTTC.

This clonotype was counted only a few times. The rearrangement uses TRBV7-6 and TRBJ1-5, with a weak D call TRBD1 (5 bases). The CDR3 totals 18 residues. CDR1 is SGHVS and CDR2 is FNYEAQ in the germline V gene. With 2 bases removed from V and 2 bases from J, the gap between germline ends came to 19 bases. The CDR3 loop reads CASSLLTGGEGGNQPQHF. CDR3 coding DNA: TGTGCCAGCAGCTTACTGACGGGGGGGGAAGGTGGCAATCAGCCCCAGCATTTT.

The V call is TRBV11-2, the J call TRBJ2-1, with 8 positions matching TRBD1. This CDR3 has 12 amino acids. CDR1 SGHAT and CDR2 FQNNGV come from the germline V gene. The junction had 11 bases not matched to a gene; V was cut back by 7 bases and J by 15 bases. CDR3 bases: TGTGCCAGCACCCCGCCCCGGACAGGGCCGTTCTTC. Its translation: CASTPPRTGPFF. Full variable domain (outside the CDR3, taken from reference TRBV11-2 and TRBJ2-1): EAGVAQSPRYKIIEKRQSVAFWCNPISGHATLYWYQQILGQGPKLLIQFQNNGVVDDSQLPKDRFSAERLKGVDSTLKIQPAKLEDSAVYLCASTPPRTGPFFGPGTRLTVL.

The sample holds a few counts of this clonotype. The CDR3 DNA reads as TGTGCCAGCAGTATACTCTGGCAGGCGGATCCGTTTTCTGGGGCCAACGTCCTGACTTTC. As protein: CASSILWQADPFSGANVLTF. V and J are TRBV6-8 and TRBJ2-6; D is unclear. V was shortened by 5 bases and J by 1 base, with 24 bases between the two germline ends. The CDR3 totals 20 residues. Germline V lookup: CDR1 MNHGY, CDR2 SAAAGT.

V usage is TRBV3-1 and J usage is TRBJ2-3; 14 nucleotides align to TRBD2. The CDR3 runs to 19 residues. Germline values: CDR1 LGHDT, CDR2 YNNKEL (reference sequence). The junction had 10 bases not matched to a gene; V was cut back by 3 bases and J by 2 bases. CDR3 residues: CASSHPYGLAGGPTDTQYF. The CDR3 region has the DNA TGTGCCAGCAGCCACCCCTACGGACTAGCGGGGGGCCCCACAGATACGCAGTATTTT.

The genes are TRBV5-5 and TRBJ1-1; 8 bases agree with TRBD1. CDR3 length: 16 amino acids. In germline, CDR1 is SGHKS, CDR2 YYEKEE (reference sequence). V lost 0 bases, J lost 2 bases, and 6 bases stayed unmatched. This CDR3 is CASSLGQGATNTEAFF. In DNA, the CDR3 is TGTGCCAGCAGCTTGGGGCAGGGGGCCACCAACACTGAAGCTTTCTTT.

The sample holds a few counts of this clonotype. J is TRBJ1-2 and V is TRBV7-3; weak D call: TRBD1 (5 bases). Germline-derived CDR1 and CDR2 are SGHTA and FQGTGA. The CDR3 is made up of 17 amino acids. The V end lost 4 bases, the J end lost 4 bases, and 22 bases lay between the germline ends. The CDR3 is CASSSVRDLQRSYGYTF. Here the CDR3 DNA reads TGTGCCAGCAGCTCCGTCCGGGACCTTCAAAGGAGCTATGGCTACACCTTC.

Here the CDR3 DNA reads TGTGCCAGCCCTTTGACCGATACGCAGTATTTT. Translating it yields CASPLTDTQYF. The chain is built from TRBV2 and TRBJ2-3; D is unresolved. V was pared by 8 bases and J by 6 bases, with 9 bases between. The CDR3 totals 11 residues. Germline CDR1 is SNHLY and CDR2 is FYNNEI.

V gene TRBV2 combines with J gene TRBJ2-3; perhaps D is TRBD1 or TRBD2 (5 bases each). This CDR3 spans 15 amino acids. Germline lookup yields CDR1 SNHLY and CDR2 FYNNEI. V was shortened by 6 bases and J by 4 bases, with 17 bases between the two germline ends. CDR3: CASSARDEGPDTQYF. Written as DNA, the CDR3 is TGTGCCAGCAGCGCAAGGGACGAGGGCCCAGATACGCAGTATTTT.

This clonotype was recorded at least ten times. The CDR3 sequence is CASSLAMGVGYTF. The CDR3 nucleotides are TGTGCCAGCAGCTTAGCGATGGGGGTTGGCTACACCTTC. This chain links TRBV7-8 with TRBJ1-2; TRBD1 is a possible D gene (5 bases). The germline gives CDR1 SGHVS, CDR2 FQNEAQ. The CDR3 is made up of 13 amino acids. The germline V and J ends were trimmed by 0 bases and 7 bases, with 9 bases remaining between them.

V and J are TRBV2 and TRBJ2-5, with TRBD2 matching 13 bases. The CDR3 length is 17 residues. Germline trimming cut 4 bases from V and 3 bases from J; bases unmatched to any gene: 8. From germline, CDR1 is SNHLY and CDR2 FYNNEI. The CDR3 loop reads CASSVGLAGTGEETQYF. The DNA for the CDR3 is TGTGCCAGCAGTGTGGGACTAGCGGGAACGGGGGAAGAGACCCAGTACTTC.

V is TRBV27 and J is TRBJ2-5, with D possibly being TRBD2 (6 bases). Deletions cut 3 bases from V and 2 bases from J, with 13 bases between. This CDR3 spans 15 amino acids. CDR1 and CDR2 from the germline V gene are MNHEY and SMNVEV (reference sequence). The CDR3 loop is CASSFFRDSQETQYF. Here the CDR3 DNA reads TGTGCCAGCAGTTTTTTTCGGGACTCACAAGAGACCCAGTACTTC.

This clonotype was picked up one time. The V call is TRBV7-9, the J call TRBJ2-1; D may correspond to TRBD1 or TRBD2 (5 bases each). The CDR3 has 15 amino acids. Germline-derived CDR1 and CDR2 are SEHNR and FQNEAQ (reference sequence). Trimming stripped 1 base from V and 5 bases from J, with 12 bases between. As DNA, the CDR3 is TGTGCCAGCAGCTTAGGGTTCGGGGCGGACAATGAGCAGTTCTTC. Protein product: CASSLGFGADNEQFF.

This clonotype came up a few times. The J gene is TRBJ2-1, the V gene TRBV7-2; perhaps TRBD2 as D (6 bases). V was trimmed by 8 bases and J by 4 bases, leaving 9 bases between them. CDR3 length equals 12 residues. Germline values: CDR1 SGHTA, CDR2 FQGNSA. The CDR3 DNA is TGTGCCAGCCTGGCGGGGTACAATGAGCAGTTCTTC. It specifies CASLAGYNEQFF.

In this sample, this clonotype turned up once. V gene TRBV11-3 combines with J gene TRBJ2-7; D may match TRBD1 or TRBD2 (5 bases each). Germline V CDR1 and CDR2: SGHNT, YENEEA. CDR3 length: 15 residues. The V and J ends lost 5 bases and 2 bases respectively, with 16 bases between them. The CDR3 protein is CASSARSGPTYEQYF. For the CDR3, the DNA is TGTGCCAGCAGCGCCCGGTCGGGGCCGACCTACGAGCAGTACTTC.

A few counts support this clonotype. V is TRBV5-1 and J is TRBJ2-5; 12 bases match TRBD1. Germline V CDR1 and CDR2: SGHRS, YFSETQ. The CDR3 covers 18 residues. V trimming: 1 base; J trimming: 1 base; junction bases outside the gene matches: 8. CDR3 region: CASSLWGTGGQIQETQYF. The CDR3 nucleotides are TGCGCCAGCAGCTTGTGGGGGACAGGGGGCCAGATCCAAGAGACCCAGTACTTC.

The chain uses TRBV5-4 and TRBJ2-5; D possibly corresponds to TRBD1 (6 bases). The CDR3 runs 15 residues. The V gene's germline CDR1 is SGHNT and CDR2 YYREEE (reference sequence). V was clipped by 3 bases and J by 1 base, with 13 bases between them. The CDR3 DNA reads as TGTGCCAGCAGCTCACGACAGGAAATCCAAGAGACCCAGTACTTC. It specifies CASSSRQEIQETQYF.

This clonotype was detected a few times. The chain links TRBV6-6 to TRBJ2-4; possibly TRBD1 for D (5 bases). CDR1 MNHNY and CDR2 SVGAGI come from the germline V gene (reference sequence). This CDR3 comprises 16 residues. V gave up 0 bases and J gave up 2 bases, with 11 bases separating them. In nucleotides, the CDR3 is TGTGCCAGCAGTTACTCCAGGGCGCGGACCAAAAACATTCAGTACTTC. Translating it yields CASSYSRARTKNIQYF.